A selection of T cell receptor beta chains follows, all from one sample in a study of post-analysis software for immune sequencing data. A single record per CDR3 protein comes from TCRdb applying MiXCR to the PCR reads. The sample consists of roughly 800,000 distinct CDR3 sequences, 30% of them appearing once. Sequencing used blood. The origin of the receptors is a girl between 10 and 17 years old with multiple sclerosis. CDR3s include the opening cysteine and the closing phenylalanine or tryptophan. D genes are given only for firm matches. Clone size is stated in some rows and not others, as once, few, many or a class when expanded.

V	D	size	J	DNA	CDR3
TRBV14	NA	NA	TRBJ2-5	TGTGCCAGCAGCCAATCGGGACTGAAGACGTACCAAGAGACCCAGTACTTC	CASSQSGLKTYQETQYF
TRBV20-1	NA	NA	TRBJ2-1	TGCAGTGCTAGAGACGGGCAGAGCTCCTACAATGAGCAGTTCTTC	CSARDGQSSYNEQFF
TRBV3-1	TRBD1	NA	TRBJ2-7	TGTGCCAGCAGCACGACCTTCACAGGGGACATCTCCTACGAGCAGTACTTC	CASSTTFTGDISYEQYF
TRBV20-1	NA	NA	TRBJ1-2	TGCAGTGCTAGAGTCGGCAGTGCGTACTATGGCTACACCTTC	CSARVGSAYYGYTF
TRBV6-2/TRBV6-3	NA	few	TRBJ2-1	TGTGCCAGCACCCTGGGGGACTTGTACAATGAGCAGTTCTTC	CASTLGDLYNEQFF
TRBV10-3	TRBD2	NA	TRBJ2-7	TGTGCCATCAAGGGATTGGGACTAGCGGGAGGCGAGCAGTACTTC	CAIKGLGLAGGEQYF
TRBV5-1	TRBD1	few	TRBJ2-7	TGCGCCAGCAGCTTGGGGACGACAGGGGCCACCTACGAGCAGTACTTC	CASSLGTTGATYEQYF
TRBV29-1	NA	few	TRBJ2-1	TGCAGCGTAGAGAGGGGACGGCAGGGCGATGAGCAGTTCTTC	CSVERGRQGDEQFF
TRBV20-1	TRBD2	few	TRBJ2-7	TGCAGTGCTAGGATACTCCGACTAGCGGGAGCGGGCGAGCAGTACTTC	CSARILRLAGAGEQYF
TRBV12-3/TRBV12-4	NA	NA	TRBJ2-7	TGTGCCAGCAGGGATGGGCCCCTAGGCGAGCAGTACTTC	CASRDGPLGEQYF
TRBV29-1	NA	NA	TRBJ1-1	TGCAGCGTCCCAAGTCCCGGAGCTTTCTTT	CSVPSPGAFF
TRBV24-1	NA	NA	TRBJ2-1	TGTGCCGCCCAGACAGACCGACGCGGTGAGCAGTTCTTC	CAAQTDRRGEQFF
TRBV4-3	TRBD2	NA	TRBJ2-7	TGCGCCAGCAGCCAAGAACTAGCGGGACTCTCCTACGAGCAGTACTTC	CASSQELAGLSYEQYF
TRBV20-1	NA	NA	TRBJ2-7	TGCAGTGCTAGGACAGGAGAATCATACAATGAGCAGTACTTC	CSARTGESYNEQYF
TRBV7-4	NA	NA	TRBJ2-5	TGTGCCAGCAGCTTATATTCTGCAGTACAAGAGACCCAGTACTTC	CASSLYSAVQETQYF
TRBV28	NA	NA	TRBJ2-3	TGTGCCAGCAGTTGGGCCCCGGATACGCAGTATTTT	CASSWAPDTQYF
TRBV25-1	NA	NA	TRBJ1-5	TGTGCCAGCAGTGAATCCGCAGGGATTAGTCAGCCCCAGCATTTT	CASSESAGISQPQHF
TRBV6-6	NA	few	TRBJ2-6	TGTGCCAGCAGTTACGGGCAGGGTGCTGGGGCCAACGTCCTGACTTTC	CASSYGQGAGANVLTF
TRBV4-1	TRBD1	NA	TRBJ2-6	TGCGCCAACAGCCAAGTGATAATCGGGCAGGGGGCCTCTGGGGCCAACGTCCTGACTTTC	CANSQVIIGQGASGANVLTF
TRBV27	NA	NA	TRBJ1-2	TGTGCCAGCACCGGGGACTTTTTGGGAGGCTACACCTTC	CASTGDFLGGYTF
TRBV10-3	TRBD1	few	TRBJ2-7	TGTGCCATTCGGGGACAGGGTCAAGGAGAGCAGTACTTC	CAIRGQGQGEQYF
TRBV27	TRBD1	few	TRBJ2-7	TGTGCCAGCAGTCGGGACAGACTCAGGGAGCAGTACTTC	CASSRDRLREQYF
TRBV6-1	TRBD2	once	TRBJ2-2	TGTGCCAGCAGTCAAGGGGGACTAGCGGGAGGGCCCGGGGAGCTGTTTTTT	CASSQGGLAGGPGELFF
TRBV12-5	NA	many	TRBJ2-1	TGTGCTAGTGGTTTGGTAGGTCGTTCTGAGCAGTTCTTC	CASGLVGRSEQFF
TRBV6-5	TRBD1	NA	TRBJ1-2	TGTGCCAGCAGTGTCGGGACAGTTAATGGCTACACCTTC	CASSVGTVNGYTF
TRBV20-1	TRBD2	NA	TRBJ2-7	TGCAGTGCTAGAGTCCTAGCGGGAGTCAACGAGCAGTACTTC	CSARVLAGVNEQYF
TRBV7-9	NA	NA	TRBJ1-1	TGTGCCAGCACCTTTGGGGGGGGCCTTGAAGCTTTCTTT	CASTFGGGLEAFF
TRBV11-2	NA	NA	TRBJ2-3	TGTGCCAGCAGCTTAGAAGGAAGACCATCGGTAGATACGCAGTATTTT	CASSLEGRPSVDTQYF
TRBV12-3/TRBV12-4	NA	many	TRBJ1-1	TGTGCCAGCAGTTTGACGGGGGTGAACACTGAAGCTTTCTTT	CASSLTGVNTEAFF
TRBV7-2	NA	few	TRBJ2-3	TGTGCCAGCAGCTTCTCCAGCAAAGATACGCAGTATTTT	CASSFSSKDTQYF
TRBV10-3	NA	few	TRBJ2-3	TGTGCCACCCGATCGCCGGAGGTCAATGGAGGGGATACGCAGTATTTT	CATRSPEVNGGDTQYF
TRBV6-5	NA	NA	TRBJ1-1	TGTGCCAGCACTGGGCACACTGAAGCTTTCTTT	CASTGHTEAFF
TRBV7-2	NA	few	TRBJ2-5	TGTGCCAGCAGCTTAAATGGGGGGAGTCCAGGGGAGACCCAGTACTTC	CASSLNGGSPGETQYF
TRBV12-5	NA	NA	TRBJ1-5	TGTGCTAGTGGGAACAGGGTTACTCAATGTCAGCCCCAGCATTTT	CASGNRVTQCQPQHF
TRBV20-1	NA	many	TRBJ1-2	TGCAGTGCTAGAGGGGGCGTGTATGGCTACACCTTC	CSARGGVYGYTF
TRBV15	TRBD1	NA	TRBJ2-3	TGTGCCACCACCCCGGGACAGAGTTCTAGCACAGATACGCAGTATTTT	CATTPGQSSSTDTQYF
TRBV28	NA	many	TRBJ2-7	TGTGCCAGCAGCTTGGATGGTTCTTACGAGCAGTACTTC	CASSLDGSYEQYF
TRBV5-1	NA	NA	TRBJ1-4	TGCGCCAGCGGCGAGGCAACTAATGAAAAACTGTTTTTT	CASGEATNEKLFF
TRBV4-2	NA	NA	TRBJ2-3	TGTGCCAGCGGGTCCCTTGGAGGGGGCGCAGATACGCAGTATTTT	CASGSLGGGADTQYF
TRBV7-2	TRBD1	NA	TRBJ2-1	TGTGCCAGCAGCTTAGGGCCCCCGGGACAGGGGAGGAGAAATGAGCAGTTCTTC	CASSLGPPGQGRRNEQFF
TRBV6-1	TRBD1	NA	TRBJ1-2	TGTGCCAGCAGTGACCTAACAGGGGGCTATGGCTACACCTTC	CASSDLTGGYGYTF
TRBV20-1	NA	few	TRBJ1-2	TGCAGTGCTAGGGGAGACGGATCTGGTGGCTACACCTTC	CSARGDGSGGYTF
TRBV29-1	NA	few	TRBJ1-1	TGCAGCGTTGTATACAGCACTGAAGCTTTCTTT	CSVVYSTEAFF
TRBV3-1	NA	NA	TRBJ2-2	TGTGCCAGCAGCCCCCTTGGACTTACCACCGGGGAGCTGTTTTTT	CASSPLGLTTGELFF
TRBV28	TRBD1	NA	TRBJ1-1	TGTGCCAGCAGTTTACGGACAGGGTCAAACACTGAAGCTTTCTTT	CASSLRTGSNTEAFF
TRBV7-2	TRBD2	few	TRBJ2-1	TGTGCCAGCAGTAGGGCCGGGGGGAACTACAATGAGCAGTTCTTC	CASSRAGGNYNEQFF
TRBV20-1	NA	NA	TRBJ2-1	TGCAGTGCTAGGGGGGCCCCCTTTTCCAATGAGCAGTTCTTC	CSARGAPFSNEQFF
TRBV6-5	TRBD1	NA	TRBJ2-7	TGTGCCAGCAGTTACTCGAGGCAGGGGGCGAGGTACGAGCAGTACTTC	CASSYSRQGARYEQYF
TRBV27	TRBD1	NA	TRBJ2-5	TGTGCCAGCTACGCCCGGACAGGATCCCAAGAGACCCAGTACTTC	CASYARTGSQETQYF
TRBV28	NA	NA	TRBJ2-5	TGTGCCAGCAGTTTCCAAAGACGCAGCCCCGCGGGGGAGACCCAGTACTTC	CASSFQRRSPAGETQYF
TRBV7-2	NA	NA	TRBJ2-1	TGTGCCAGCAGCTCGCTAGCGTTGTACAATGAGCAGTTCTTC	CASSSLALYNEQFF
TRBV29-1	NA	NA	TRBJ1-3	TGCAGCGTTGACGACGACGACTCTGGAAACACCATATATTTT	CSVDDDDSGNTIYF
TRBV20-1	TRBD1	NA	TRBJ1-5	TGCAGTGCTGGGGACAGCTTTGGCAATCAGCCCCAGCATTTT	CSAGDSFGNQPQHF
TRBV29-1	NA	NA	TRBJ1-5	TGCAGCGTTGGACCAGACGGGTACAATCAGCCCCAGCATTTT	CSVGPDGYNQPQHF
TRBV12-3/TRBV12-4	NA	few	TRBJ2-1	TGTGCCAGCAGTTTGAGGGGGTTAACCAATGAGCAGTTCTTC	CASSLRGLTNEQFF